What follows are 11 T cell receptor beta chains derived from one specimen sequenced in a study of T cells in Graves' hyperthyroidism and ophthalmopathy. RNA transcripts provided the source from which TCR beta CDR3 regions were amplified. First-round RT-PCR of the TCR CDR3 relied on the HTBI primer set. MiXCR, applied by TCRdb to the multiplex PCR reads, yields one record per CDR3 protein. The sample has nearly 250,000 distinct CDR3 sequences, about 16% seen once. Sequencing input: blood. The receptor set was obtained from a woman aged 18-29 years with Graves' ophthalmopathy.

This clonotype was recorded at least ten times. The V call is TRBV20-1, the J call TRBJ2-7; D is perhaps TRBD1 or TRBD2 (7 bases each). This CDR3 is 14 amino acids long. Deletions cut 1 base from V and 1 base from J, with 11 bases between. Germline V CDR1 and CDR2: DFQATT, SNEGSKA (reference sequence). CDR3 sequence (DNA): TGCAGTGCTAGAGTGCAGGGGGGGTCCTACGAGCAGTACTTC. Its protein is CSARVQGGSYEQYF.

Comments on this clonotype: This may be a read error: a much more frequent sequence differs by one nucleotide. This chain uses TRBV20-1 with TRBJ2-7; D unresolved. With 0 bases removed from V and 6 bases from J, the gap between germline ends came to 12 bases. Germline V lookup: CDR1 DFQATT, CDR2 SNEGSKA (reference sequence). The CDR3 extends over 13 amino acids. The CDR3 loop reads CSAREVPKGEQYF. DNA for the CDR3: TGCAGTGCTAGAGAGGTCCCGAAGGGCGAGCAGTACTTC.

This clonotype was counted many times. The chain has TRBV6-1 and TRBJ1-6; 9 nucleotides align to TRBD1. The CDR3 is 15 amino acids. The V segment lost 6 bases and the J segment 6 bases; nucleotides outside the gene matches: 6. Germline CDR1 MNHNS, CDR2 SASEGT. The CDR3 DNA is TGTGCCAGCAGCTATGACAGGGGGTTTAATTCACCCCTCCACTTT. It translates to CASSYDRGFNSPLHF.

The chain has TRBV5-1 and TRBJ2-1; D perhaps matches TRBD2 (5 bases). The CDR3 loop spans 15 amino acids. Germline CDR1 is SGHRS and CDR2 is YFSETQ. V was cut by 2 bases and J by 4 bases, with 13 bases left in between. CDR3 sequence: CASSLAEILYNEQFF. CDR3 nucleotide sequence: TGCGCCAGCAGCTTAGCGGAAATCTTATACAATGAGCAGTTCTTC.

This clonotype was seen many times. This chain links TRBV2 with TRBJ1-1; tentatively, D is TRBD1 (5 bases). Germline CDR1 and CDR2: SNHLY and FYNNEI. With 3 bases removed from V and 1 base from J, the gap between germline ends came to 6 bases. The CDR3 is 13 amino acids. In DNA, the CDR3 is TGTGCCAGCAGTGACAGGGCGAACACTGAAGCTTTCTTT. Protein: CASSDRANTEAFF.

On this clonotype: This may come from a read error, since a much larger clone is one base off. The chain employs TRBV27 and TRBJ1-1; D is possibly TRBD1 (5 bases). The CDR3 covers 15 residues. V was cut by 6 bases and J by 1 base, with 15 bases left in between. Germline V gene sequence: CDR1 MNHEY, CDR2 SMNVEV (reference sequence). This CDR3 reads CASRRGAGRNTEAFF. The CDR3 nucleotides read TGTGCCAGCAGACGAGGGGCGGGACGGAACACTGAAGCTTTCTTT.

The chain has TRBV28 and TRBJ2-3, with 11 bases matching TRBD2. Per germline, CDR1 MDHEN and CDR2 SYDVKM. There are 16 residues in the CDR3. The V segment lost 3 bases and the J segment 5 bases; nucleotides outside the gene matches: 7. The CDR3 sequence is CASSFDSGRAGDTQYF. The CDR3 coding sequence is TGTGCCAGCAGTTTCGATAGCGGGAGGGCCGGAGATACGCAGTATTTT.

CDR3 DNA sequence: TGTGCCAGCAGTGTAGGTCGGGGGGGAGCCAATGACCAGTTTTTCCAGTTCTTC. It is translated as CASSVGRGGANDQFFQFF. The chain carries TRBV2 and TRBJ2-1; 8 bases align to TRBD2. CDR3 length: 18 residues. Germline trimming cut 4 bases from V and 13 bases from J; bases unmatched to any gene: 24. Germline V CDR1 and CDR2: SNHLY, FYNNEI.

This clonotype was found many times. The rearrangement joins TRBV9 to TRBJ2-3; the D call may be TRBD1 or TRBD2 (5 bases each). Germline assignment: CDR1 SGDLS and CDR2 YYNGEE. V shed 3 bases and J shed 4 bases, with 21 bases lying between them. The length of the CDR3 is 17 residues. The CDR3 coding sequence is TGTGCCAGCAGCGAAACCTCGACCCCCGGGGACCCAGATACGCAGTATTTT. Protein product: CASSETSTPGDPDTQYF.

This clonotype has ten or more counts. The chain has TRBV20-1 and TRBJ2-3, with a weak D call TRBD2 (5 bases). CDR1 is DFQATT, CDR2 SNEGSKA, per germline (reference sequence). The length of the CDR3 is 14 residues. V lost 2 bases and J 3 bases, leaving 12 bases between the germline ends. CDR3 protein: CSARLERRTDTQYF. As DNA, the CDR3 is TGCAGTGCTAGACTAGAGAGGAGGACAGATACGCAGTATTTT.

This clonotype came up many times. V and J are TRBV6-1 and TRBJ1-4; TRBD1 matches 8 bases. Per the germline V gene, CDR1 is MNHNS and CDR2 is SASEGT. With 8 bases clipped from V and 7 bases from J, the junction kept 33 bases outside the gene matches. The CDR3 is made up of 22 amino acids. Here the CDR3 reads CASSIPLGREDGKQGAREKLFF. CDR3 DNA sequence: TGTGCCAGCTCTATACCCCTGGGCCGCGAAGACGGGAAGCAGGGGGCGCGTGAAAAACTGTTTTTT.